This TCR beta chain was identified in a study of blood T cell repertoires in COVID-19 (dated by TCRdb to about 2020). Regarding the study in general: Collaborator samples came from the United States, Italy and Spain and covered acute and convalescent phases of COVID-19. The dataset comprised deeply sampled blood TCRbeta repertoires from subjects exposed to, actively infected with, or recovered from COVID-19. Where available, HLA class I and class II types were taken from metadata supplied by the sample provider and were not determined by assay-based typing. A de-identified subject ID, COVID-19 status, age in years and sex were almost always included in the sample metadata. Samples were obtained from the ongoing ImmuneRACE study (first 160 participants) and from 950 to 1,500 subjects provided by 6 global collaborators. The material from the prospective study consisted of cDNA or gDNA derived from T cells, B-cell-depleted T cells, or PBMCs. A freely available public database, intended as a resource for researchers studying the immune response to SARS-CoV-2, is where the repertoires were released. Results the study describes overall, beyond this receptor: The amount of clinical and demographic metadata varied by source and participant and was provided uncurated.

TCRbeta CDR3 regions were amplified from genomic DNA using the immunoSEQ Assay, a bias-controlled multiplex PCR. Turning to the authors' computational methods: The number of nucleated cells in each sample was estimated by amplification of reference gene primers within the assay. Sequence reads were collapsed and filtered to measure the absolute abundance of every unique TCRbeta CDR3 rearrangement. For each sample, productive Simpson clonality was calculated as the square root of Simpson's diversity index across productive rearrangements. Not all clones reach the TCRdb copy of this immuneACCESS table, which keeps in-frame sequences only. Checked studies attribute under half of the gap to unresolved V genes and leave the rest unexplained. V, J and clone size are taken as reported in that table, and D and trimming were inferred from the DNA itself. The sample data list some 200,000 clones, and about 80% of these were observed just once. The ten most abundant clones make up 2.6% of the sample.

Comment on this clone: No cognate antigen has been identified for it. No much larger clone is present one base from it, and per-base qualities are unavailable.

CDR1 SGDLS and CDR2 YYNGEE are derived from the germline V gene. From the cysteine up to the phenylalanine, the CDR3 has a length of 13 residues. Only CDR3 DNA is held: 39 bases, read in frame from base 1. V drops 4 bases and J drops 3 bases, leaving 8 bases in between. The collaborating institutions used their own protocols to collect whole blood in K2EDTA tubes. For TCRbeta analysis, collaborator samples were shipped as frozen whole blood, as isolated PBMCs, or as DNA extracted from either sample type. This clonotype originated in a human donor with acute or convalescent COVID-19. The donor label of this sample is uncertain. Recombination linked TRBV9 to TRBJ2-1, with no reliable assignment of the D segment. Specimen: peripheral blood. Here the CDR3 is given as CASSSQIYNEQFF. At the DNA level, the sequence is TGTGCCAGCAGCTCCCAGATCTACAATGAGCAGTTCTTC.